Following are 7 T cell receptor beta chains from one sample sequenced in a study of control samples from healthy donors and cancer patients. Profiling relied on immunoSEQ multiplex PCR, and the TCRdb table lists in-frame clones only, not all of them. The table lists around 170,000 clones, 90% to 95% of them singletons. Material for sequencing was blood. These receptors all come from a man younger than 40 in good health.

The rearrangement joins TRBV28 to TRBJ1-6; 8 bases fit TRBD1. The V and J ends lost 3 bases and 7 bases, in that order; junction bases with no gene match: 5. The CDR3 is 15 residues long. Looked up from germline, CDR1 is MDHEN and CDR2 is SYDVKM. As DNA, the CDR3 is TGTGCCAGCAGTTTCCGGGACAGGAAAAATTCACCCCTCCACTTT. As protein: CASSFRDRKNSPLHF.

The chain combines TRBV14 with TRBJ1-1; D remains unclear. Germline V gives CDR1 SGHDN, CDR2 FVKESK. With 4 bases removed from V and 4 bases from J, the gap between germline ends came to 7 bases. The CDR3 runs 12 residues. CDR3 protein: CASSLRSTEAFF. For the CDR3, the DNA is TGTGCCAGCAGCCTACGGAGCACTGAAGCTTTCTTT.

The gene calls are TRBV7-2 and TRBJ1-6; a possible D gene is TRBD1 (6 bases). This CDR3 region has 16 residues. In germline, CDR1 is SGHTA, CDR2 FQGNSA. Trimming cost V 6 bases and J 0 bases, with 12 bases left between them. The CDR3 reads CASSYTGSSYNSPLHF. The DNA for the CDR3 is TGTGCCAGCAGTTATACAGGGAGCTCCTATAATTCACCCCTCCACTTT. Supplemented by reference TRBV7-2 and TRBJ1-6, the full variable domain reads GAGVSQSPSNKVTEKGKDVELRCDPISGHTALYWYRQSLGQGLEFLIYFQGNSAPDKSGLPSDRFSAERTGGSVSTLTIQRTQQEDSAVYLCASSYTGSSYNSPLHFGNGTRLTVT.

This chain connects TRBV6-6 to TRBJ2-2; D might be TRBD2 (5 bases). Trimming took 5 bases from V and 1 from J, leaving 20 bases between them. Germline CDR1 and CDR2: MNHNY and SVGAGI (reference sequence). This CDR3 has 18 residues. The CDR3 protein is CASSLKSIEGKNTGELFF. The CDR3 DNA reads TGTGCCAGCAGTCTGAAGAGTATTGAGGGCAAGAACACCGGGGAGCTGTTTTTT.

The chain links TRBV3-1 (or the pseudogene TRBV3-2) to TRBJ2-1, with 16 bases matching TRBD2. CDR3 size: 17 residues. V lost 4 bases, J lost 5 bases, and 5 bases stayed unmatched. Germline CDR1 reads LGHDT; CDR2 reads YNNKEL (reference sequence). CDR3 sequence reads: CASSPGTSGRVNNEQFF. The CDR3, as DNA: TGTGCCAGCAGCCCGGGGACTAGCGGGAGGGTTAACAATGAGCAGTTCTTC.

The V call is TRBV7-8, the J call TRBJ2-3; no reliable D call. V lost 1 base, J lost 0 bases, and 8 bases lay in between. The CDR3 loop spans 15 amino acids. Germline V gene data show CDR1 as SGHVS and CDR2 as FQNEAQ. CDR3: CASSLEQRSTDTQYF. The CDR3 DNA reads TGTGCCAGCAGCTTAGAACAAAGGAGCACAGATACGCAGTATTTT.

The chain joins TRBV5-6 to TRBJ2-3; TRBD2 aligns across 11 bases. J was trimmed by 4 bases and V by 2 bases; bases with no gene match: 9. The germline CDR1 and CDR2 sequences are SGHDT and YYEEEE. The CDR3 contains 17 residues. The CDR3 DNA is TGTGCCAGCAGCTTCCAACGTCTAGCGGGGGGCGCAGATACGCAGTATTTT. As protein: CASSFQRLAGGADTQYF.